These T cell receptor beta chains were read from a single sample in a study of blood T cell repertoires in COVID-19. TCRdb's copy holds only in-frame clones and misses some; the assay was immunoSEQ multiplex PCR. The sample consists of about 240,000 clones, about 87% of them appearing once. Sequenced sample: PBMCs or T cells enriched from blood (not recorded which). The receptors derive from a woman aged 25-40 years with acute COVID-19. The CDR3 runs from the conserved cysteine through the conserved F or W. D genes are given only for firm matches. A row's size may be missing; if present it is once, few, many or a size class.

v_call: TRBV7-6
j_call: TRBJ2-3
d_call: TRBD1
clone_size: .
cdr3_nt: TGTGCCAGCAGCTTATGGACAGGGCGGGCAGATACGCAGTATTTT
cdr3_aa: CASSLWTGRADTQYF

v_call: TRBV4-1
j_call: TRBJ2-3
d_call: .
clone_size: .
cdr3_nt: TGCGCCAGCAGCCAAGAAGAGGACACAGATACGCAGTATTTT
cdr3_aa: CASSQEEDTDTQYF

v_call: TRBV7-9
j_call: TRBJ2-7
d_call: TRBD1
clone_size: .
cdr3_nt: TGTGCCAGCAGCGCGTCCGGGACAGGGTCCTACGAGCAGTACTTC
cdr3_aa: CASSASGTGSYEQYF

v_call: TRBV6-5
j_call: TRBJ2-7
d_call: TRBD1
clone_size: .
cdr3_nt: TGTGCCAGCAGTTACTTTACAGGGGACGTCAACGAGCAGTACTTC
cdr3_aa: CASSYFTGDVNEQYF

v_call: TRBV7-2
j_call: TRBJ1-4
d_call: .
clone_size: .
cdr3_nt: TGTGCCAGCGGGAGCGAAAAACTGTTTTTT
cdr3_aa: CASGSEKLFF

v_call: TRBV5-6
j_call: TRBJ1-5
d_call: TRBD1
clone_size: few
cdr3_nt: TGTGCCAGCAGCTTCGGACACAAAAGGGGGCTCCTCAATCAGCCCCAGCATTTT
cdr3_aa: CASSFGHKRGLLNQPQHF

v_call: TRBV5-6
j_call: TRBJ2-5
d_call: TRBD1
clone_size: .
cdr3_nt: TGTGCCAGCAGCGTGACAGGGTATAGGGAGACCCAGTACTTC
cdr3_aa: CASSVTGYRETQYF

v_call: TRBV6-1
j_call: TRBJ1-1
d_call: .
clone_size: once
cdr3_nt: TGTGCCAGCAGTGACAGGCTAGCTTTAAACACTGAAGCTTTCTTT
cdr3_aa: CASSDRLALNTEAFF

v_call: TRBV4-3
j_call: TRBJ2-1
d_call: TRBD2
clone_size: .
cdr3_nt: TGCGCCAGCAGCCAAGATCGTGGCGGGGGGCCCGACAATGAGCAGTTCTTC
cdr3_aa: CASSQDRGGGPDNEQFF

v_call: TRBV10-2
j_call: TRBJ1-2
d_call: TRBD1
clone_size: .
cdr3_nt: TGCGCCAGCAGTCGCGGACAGGGAAGGAGAAGTGACTATGGCTACACCTTC
cdr3_aa: CASSRGQGRRSDYGYTF

v_call: TRBV6-5
j_call: TRBJ1-4
d_call: .
clone_size: .
cdr3_nt: TGTGCCAGCCGACCGGGTCAGGGAAGTAATGAAAAACTGTTTTTT
cdr3_aa: CASRPGQGSNEKLFF

v_call: TRBV19
j_call: TRBJ1-6
d_call: .
clone_size: .
cdr3_nt: TGTGCCAGTCGGGTAGGTGTCAATTCACCCCTCCACTTT
cdr3_aa: CASRVGVNSPLHF

v_call: TRBV14
j_call: TRBJ2-5
d_call: TRBD1
clone_size: .
cdr3_nt: TGTGCCACCTGGGACAGCCTCCGGGTGGCCCAGTACTTC
cdr3_aa: CATWDSLRVAQYF

v_call: TRBV3-1/TRBV3-2
j_call: TRBJ1-2
d_call: .
clone_size: .
cdr3_nt: TGTGCCAGCAGCCAAGAGACTAAGATCTATGGCTACACCTTC
cdr3_aa: CASSQETKIYGYTF

v_call: TRBV19
j_call: TRBJ1-2
d_call: .
clone_size: .
cdr3_nt: TGTGCCAGTAGTATAACCGGAGGGGATTTAGGCTACACCTTC
cdr3_aa: CASSITGGDLGYTF

v_call: TRBV27
j_call: TRBJ1-5
d_call: TRBD1
clone_size: .
cdr3_nt: TGTGCCAGCAGTTTAGGGACAGGGGGCAATCAGCCCCAGCATTTT
cdr3_aa: CASSLGTGGNQPQHF

v_call: TRBV5-1
j_call: TRBJ1-2
d_call: TRBD1
clone_size: .
cdr3_nt: TGCGCCAGCAGTTCAGGGGACAGCGTTAACTATGGCTACACCTTC
cdr3_aa: CASSSGDSVNYGYTF

v_call: TRBV5-8
j_call: TRBJ2-7
d_call: .
clone_size: .
cdr3_nt: TGTGCCAGCAGCGAAACAGTTTACGAGCAGTACTTC
cdr3_aa: CASSETVYEQYF

v_call: TRBV7-9
j_call: TRBJ2-7
d_call: TRBD1
clone_size: .
cdr3_nt: TGTGCCAGCAGCCCCGGGACAGCCCACTACGAGCAGTACTTC
cdr3_aa: CASSPGTAHYEQYF

v_call: TRBV23-1
j_call: TRBJ2-2
d_call: .
clone_size: .
cdr3_nt: TGCGCCAGCAGTCACTCGGGGGTCCAGGCCGGGGAGCTGTTTTTT
cdr3_aa: CASSHSGVQAGELFF

v_call: TRBV10-3
j_call: TRBJ1-3
d_call: .
clone_size: once
cdr3_nt: TGTGCCATCAGTGACCGAGAGAGGGCTGGAAACACCATATATTTT
cdr3_aa: CAISDRERAGNTIYF

v_call: TRBV12-3/TRBV12-4
j_call: TRBJ1-1
d_call: TRBD1
clone_size: .
cdr3_nt: TGTGCCAGCAGGGCCGGGACAGGGATAGCTTTCTTT
cdr3_aa: CASRAGTGIAFF

v_call: TRBV12-5
j_call: TRBJ2-1
d_call: TRBD1
clone_size: .
cdr3_nt: TGTGCTAGTGGTCCAAGGACAGGGGTGGCGAATGAGCAGTTCTTC
cdr3_aa: CASGPRTGVANEQFF

v_call: TRBV30
j_call: TRBJ1-3
d_call: TRBD1
clone_size: .
cdr3_nt: TGTGCCTGGAACGACAGGGGGGGCTTCATATATTTT
cdr3_aa: CAWNDRGGFIYF

v_call: TRBV19
j_call: TRBJ1-4
d_call: .
clone_size: .
cdr3_nt: TGTGCCAGTAGTCGGGGAGTCCCAATTGGAAAACTGTTTTTT
cdr3_aa: CASSRGVPIGKLFF

v_call: TRBV14
j_call: TRBJ1-2
d_call: .
clone_size: .
cdr3_nt: TGTGCCAGCAGCAGAGGATGGGGGGAAGCTAACTATGGCTACACCTTC
cdr3_aa: CASSRGWGEANYGYTF

v_call: TRBV12-5
j_call: TRBJ1-1
d_call: TRBD1
clone_size: .
cdr3_nt: TGTGCTAGTGGTTTGGGGACAGGGGGAGGGGGAACTGAAGCTTTCTTT
cdr3_aa: CASGLGTGGGGTEAFF

v_call: TRBV9
j_call: TRBJ2-2
d_call: TRBD2
clone_size: .
cdr3_nt: TGTGCCAGCAGCGTAGGAGCGGGGGGGAACACCGGGGAGCTGTTTTTT
cdr3_aa: CASSVGAGGNTGELFF

v_call: TRBV19
j_call: TRBJ2-1
d_call: .
clone_size: .
cdr3_nt: TGTGCCAGTAGTATGCAGGGTACGGATGAGCAGTTCTTC
cdr3_aa: CASSMQGTDEQFF

v_call: TRBV19
j_call: TRBJ2-2
d_call: TRBD1
clone_size: .
cdr3_nt: TGTGCCAGTAACGGACAGGGCTTGAACACCGGGGAGCTGTTTTTT
cdr3_aa: CASNGQGLNTGELFF

v_call: TRBV12-3/TRBV12-4
j_call: TRBJ2-5
d_call: .
clone_size: .
cdr3_nt: TGTGCCAGCAGTTTTCAGGGGACCCAGTACTTC
cdr3_aa: CASSFQGTQYF

v_call: TRBV5-1
j_call: TRBJ1-3
d_call: .
clone_size: .
cdr3_nt: TGCGCCAGCAGCCTGCTACTCCGGGCCCAGGGGAGCTCTGGAAACACCATATATTTT
cdr3_aa: CASSLLLRAQGSSGNTIYF

v_call: TRBV4-3
j_call: TRBJ2-2
d_call: .
clone_size: .
cdr3_nt: TGCGCCAGCAGCCAACTCCTAACCGGGGAGCTGTTTTTT
cdr3_aa: CASSQLLTGELFF

v_call: TRBV19
j_call: TRBJ1-6
d_call: .
clone_size: .
cdr3_nt: TGTGCCAGTACCCCCATGGCGGCAGGGGCTACTAATTCACCCCTCCACTTT
cdr3_aa: CASTPMAAGATNSPLHF